Here is one T cell receptor beta chain with its context. This record comes from a study of blood T cell repertoires in COVID-19. Whole-study context: The United States, Italy and Spain were the sources of the acute and convalescent COVID-19 samples. The cDNA or gDNA used as material had been derived from T cells, B-cell-depleted T cells, or PBMCs.

The germline gives CDR1 SGHRS, CDR2 YFSETQ. V was pared by 0 bases and J by 3 bases, with 10 bases between. This CDR3 region has 14 residues. In the original analysis: Cell counts per sample came from amplifying reference gene primers. Only in-frame clones appear in the TCRdb table, and some are missing; sequencing was by immunoSEQ multiplex PCR. V and J calls and clone size are given by that table; D and trimming were obtained from the DNA. The data hold some 380,000 clones, with roughly 90% observed a single time. The chain uses TRBV5-1 and TRBJ2-7; D possibly corresponds to TRBD2 (6 bases). The sequence derives from a young man with active or convalescent COVID-19. The sample taken for sequencing was peripheral blood. CDR3 sequence reads: CASSLVSGSYEQYF. The CDR3 bases are TGCGCCAGCAGCTTGGTTAGCGGAAGCTACGAGCAGTACTTC.